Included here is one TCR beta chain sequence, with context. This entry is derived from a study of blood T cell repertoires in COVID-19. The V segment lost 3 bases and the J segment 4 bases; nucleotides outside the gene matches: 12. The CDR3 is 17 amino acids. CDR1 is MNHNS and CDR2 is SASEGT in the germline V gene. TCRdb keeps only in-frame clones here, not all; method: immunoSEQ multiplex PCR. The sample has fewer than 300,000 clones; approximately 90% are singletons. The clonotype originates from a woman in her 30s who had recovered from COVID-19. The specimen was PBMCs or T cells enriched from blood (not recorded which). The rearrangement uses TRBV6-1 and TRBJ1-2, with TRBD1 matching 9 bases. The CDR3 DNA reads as TGTGCCAGCAGTGATCCCGGGACAGGGTCGTTCGGCTATGGCTACACCTTC. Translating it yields CASSDPGTGSFGYGYTF.